The entry that follows covers one TCR beta chain sequence. Per the authors' pipeline: Nucleated cell counts were estimated from reference gene primer amplification. The data were produced by immunoSEQ multiplex PCR, yet TCRdb's version contains in-frame clones alone and is incomplete. From that table come the V and J calls and clone size; the DNA was used to work out D and trimming. The table includes about 480,000 clones, approximately 87% detected once. These data are taken from a study of blood T cell repertoires in COVID-19. Study-level background: T cells, B-cell-depleted T cells, or PBMCs supplied cDNA or gDNA.

The J segment lost 4 bases and the V segment lost 0 bases, leaving 9 bases of the junction unmatched. Germline V gene data show CDR1 as SGHRS and CDR2 as YFSETQ. This CDR3 comprises 17 residues. Two negative PCRs, clearance, or symptom resolution had been documented for recovered Cohort 3 donors. The chain is built from TRBV5-1 and TRBJ1-1; 10 positions match TRBD1. The sequencing input was PBMCs or T cells enriched from blood (not recorded which). This receptor was obtained from a woman aged 35 to 49 who had recovered from COVID-19. CDR3 DNA sequence: TGCGCCAGCAGCTTGGCCCGACAGGGGGCAGCGGGCACTGAAGCTTTCTTT. As protein: CASSLARQGAAGTEAFF.